The 5 T cell receptor beta chains given below trace back to one sample, sequenced in a study of cytomegalovirus exposure and HLA in healthy donors. Primers included in the PCR were 60 Vbeta and 13 Jbeta primers. The repertoire was sequenced with immunoSEQ multiplex PCR; TCRdb's copy has only in-frame clones and lacks some. The data show 110,000 to 150,000 clones, with 75% to 80% seen just once and nearly 5% held by the top ten. Sample: PBMCs. The receptors derive from a woman aged 45-65 years in good health and CMV-seronegative.

This clone was detected only a few times. This chain uses TRBV4-3 with TRBJ1-3, with 7 positions matching TRBD1. The V segment lost 2 bases and the J segment 2 bases; nucleotides outside the gene matches: 3. This CDR3 has 15 amino acids. Germline assignment: CDR1 LGHNA and CDR2 YSLEER. The DNA for the CDR3 is TGCGCCAGCAGCCAACTTGACAGGGCTGGAAACACCATATATTTT. Translation gives CASSQLDRAGNTIYF.

The V call is TRBV7-6, the J call TRBJ2-3, with 8 bases fitting TRBD1. The CDR3 extends over 16 amino acids. The V and J ends lost 7 bases and 1 base, in that order; junction bases with no gene match: 10. Germline V gives CDR1 SGHVS, CDR2 FNYEAQ. CDR3 residues: CASTKYHRGGTDTQYF. The CDR3 region has the DNA TGTGCCAGCACCAAATACCACAGGGGGGGCACAGATACGCAGTATTTT.

As DNA, the CDR3 is TGTGCCAGCAGTACCCTCAGGGGGCTTAGCACTGAAGCTTTCTTT. This sequence encodes CASSTLRGLSTEAFF. The chain has TRBV27 and TRBJ1-1, with TRBD1 matching 8 bases. Trimming cost V 5 bases and J 4 bases; bases outside gene matches: 9. Germline loops: CDR1 MNHEY, CDR2 SMNVEV (reference sequence). The CDR3 sequence is 15 residues long.

This clone was recorded a few times. The chain joins TRBV19 to TRBJ2-5, with D possibly matching TRBD2 (6 bases). Per germline, CDR1 LNHDA and CDR2 SQIVND (reference sequence). The CDR3 contains 13 residues. Trimming cost V 5 bases and J 1 base, with 8 bases left between them. The CDR3 DNA is TGTGCCAGTAGTCCGGGGGTCCAAGAGACCCAGTACTTC. Its translation: CASSPGVQETQYF.

This clone was counted a single time. J is TRBJ1-5 and V is TRBV6-6; tentative D call: TRBD1 (5 bases). V dropped 7 bases and J dropped 6 bases, with 19 bases sitting between them. This CDR3 comprises 15 residues. Germline CDR1 MNHNY, CDR2 SVGAGI (reference sequence). The CDR3 sequence: CASTDGGSGTQPQHF. The DNA for the CDR3 is TGTGCCAGCACCGACGGGGGTTCCGGAACTCAGCCCCAGCATTTT.